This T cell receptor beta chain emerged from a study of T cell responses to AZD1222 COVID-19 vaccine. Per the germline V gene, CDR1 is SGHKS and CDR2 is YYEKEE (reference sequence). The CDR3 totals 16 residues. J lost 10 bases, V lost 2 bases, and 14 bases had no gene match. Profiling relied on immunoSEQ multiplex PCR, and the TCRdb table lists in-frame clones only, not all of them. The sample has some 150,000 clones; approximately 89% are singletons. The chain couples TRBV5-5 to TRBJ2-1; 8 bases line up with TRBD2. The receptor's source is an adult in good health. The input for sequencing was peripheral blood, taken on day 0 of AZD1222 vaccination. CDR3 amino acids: CASSFISVREGREQFF. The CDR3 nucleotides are TGTGCCAGCAGCTTTATCTCAGTTCGGGAGGGAAGGGAGCAGTTCTTC. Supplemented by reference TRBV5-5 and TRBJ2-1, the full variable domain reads DAGVTQSPTHLIKTRGQQVTLRCSPISGHKSVSWYQQVLGQGPQFIFQYYEKEERGRGNFPDRFSARQFPNYSSELNVNALLLGDSALYLCASSFISVREGREQFFGPGTRLTVL.